The rows below give T cell receptor beta chains drawn from one sample of a study. TCRdb re-called the 5' RACE reads through MiXCR, storing one row per CDR3 protein. Of some 5,600 distinct CDR3 sequences listed, around 56% are singletons. The sequenced sample was naive CD4+ T cells sorted from blood. Source of these receptors: a female donor with breast cancer. CDR3s include the opening cysteine and the closing phenylalanine or tryptophan. D genes are given only for firm matches. Size values are once, few and many counts, or a class for expanded clones, and some rows have none.

. TRBJ1-6 . TRBV28 TGTGCCAGCGTTTTGGTCAGGGCGAATTCACCCCTCCACTTT CASVLVRANSPLHF
TRBD2 TRBJ2-7 . TRBV20-1 TGCAGTGCTAGAGATTTATTGGTGGTAGCGGGTACTTACGGAATCGAGCAGTACTTC CSARDLLVVAGTYGIEQYF
. TRBJ2-1 . TRBV20-1 TGCAGTGCTAGAGATCCCCTTTTCCACAATGAGCAGTTCTTC CSARDPLFHNEQFF
. TRBJ2-5 . TRBV20-1 TGCAGTGCTAGAGAGGACGGTTTGTACCAAGAGACCCAGTACTTC CSAREDGLYQETQYF
TRBD2 TRBJ2-1 few TRBV27 TGTGCCAGCAGCCCAGACCGGGGGGCCTACAATGAGCAGTTCTTC CASSPDRGAYNEQFF
. TRBJ2-5 few TRBV6-1 TGTGCCAGCAGTGAAGCGCTTCGAGATTTAGAGACCCAGTACTTC CASSEALRDLETQYF
. TRBJ1-5 few TRBV6-5 TGTGCCAGCAGATCCCCGGGTGAGCCCCAGCATTTT CASRSPGEPQHF
TRBD1 TRBJ1-6 . TRBV20-1 TGCAGTGCTAGACAGGACAGGGGTTCACCCCTCCACTTT CSARQDRGSPLHF
TRBD2 TRBJ2-1 . TRBV6-2/TRBV6-3 TGTGCCAGCAGTTACTCGATCGGTGACGGGAGGGCCTTCAATGAGCAGTTCTTC CASSYSIGDGRAFNEQFF
. TRBJ1-4 . TRBV6-9 TGTGCCAGCAGTTATACTAATAATGAAAAACTGTTTTTT CASSYTNNEKLFF
. TRBJ1-2 . TRBV6-2/TRBV6-3 TGTGCCAGCAGTTACAGAGGCTACACCTTC CASSYRGYTF
. TRBJ1-5 few TRBV25-1 TGTGCCAGCAGGGGGGCAGGCAATCAGCCCCAGCATTTT CASRGAGNQPQHF
. TRBJ2-5 few TRBV6-2/TRBV6-3 TGTGCCAGCAGTAAGCAGCTTAGGGAGACCCAGTACTTC CASSKQLRETQYF
TRBD1 TRBJ2-7 . TRBV7-2 TGTGCCAGCAGCTTAGAGGGGGCGTTCGAGCAGTACTTC CASSLEGAFEQYF
. TRBJ1-1 few TRBV28 TGTGCCAGCAGTGAACCGGGACGCGGGAACACTGAAGCTTTCTTT CASSEPGRGNTEAFF
. TRBJ1-5 . TRBV30 TGTGCCTGGAGTCCCCTCGGGCGGACCACATCGCCCCAGCATTTT CAWSPLGRTTSPQHF
TRBD2 TRBJ2-5 . TRBV20-1 TGCGGTGCTAGAGAGAGGTTTAGCGGGAGTGGAGAGACCCAGTACTTC CGARERFSGSGETQYF
. TRBJ2-7 once TRBV6-2/TRBV6-3 TGTGCCAGCAGCCCAGGGCAAGGGTCCTACGAGCAGTACTTC CASSPGQGSYEQYF
TRBD2 TRBJ2-7 . TRBV20-1 TGCAGTGCTAGAGGGACTAGCGGAGCCTCCTACGAGCAGTACTTC CSARGTSGASYEQYF
. TRBJ1-1 . TRBV27 TGTGCCAGCAGTTTAAGGGTCATTGGCGTGGGGAACACTGAAGCTTTCTTT CASSLRVIGVGNTEAFF
. TRBJ2-7 . TRBV20-1 TGCAGTGCTAGAGATCTCTTGGGACCCCAGCGGCAGTACTTC CSARDLLGPQRQYF
. TRBJ1-5 . TRBV20-1 TGCAGTGCTAGAGATCCTGGCACGGGGCCCCAGCATTTT CSARDPGTGPQHF
. TRBJ2-1 once TRBV20-1 TGCAGTGCTAGTGAGAGACAGGGGACTACCAGTGAGCAGTTCTTC CSASERQGTTSEQFF
TRBD1 TRBJ2-5 . TRBV11-2 TGTGCCAGCAGGGTGCCGGGACAGAGACAAGAGACCCAGTACTTC CASRVPGQRQETQYF
TRBD1 TRBJ1-2 . TRBV7-2 TGTGCCAGCAGCTCGGACAGGATCTATGGCTACACCTTC CASSSDRIYGYTF
TRBD1 TRBJ1-2 . TRBV6-6 TGTGCCAGTGGGGAACAGGGGTTGCGCGGCTACACCTTC CASGEQGLRGYTF
. TRBJ2-1 . TRBV20-1 TGCAGTGCTGCACGAGGTATTGGAGAGCAGTTCTTC CSAARGIGEQFF
TRBD2 TRBJ2-1 once TRBV7-8 TGTGCCAGCAGCTTCGGACTAGCGGATAGGCTCAATGAGCAGTTCTTC CASSFGLADRLNEQFF
. TRBJ1-1 once TRBV20-1 TGCAGTGCTAGGCTATTCGGGGGGGATGAGAACACTGAAGCTTTCTTT CSARLFGGDENTEAFF
. TRBJ2-4 . TRBV5-1 TGCGCCAGCAGCTTCCGAGAAGGGGCCAAAAACATTCAGTACTTC CASSFREGAKNIQYF
. TRBJ2-3 . TRBV20-1 TGCAGTGCTAGGTCCTCGGATACGCAGTATTTT CSARSSDTQYF
TRBD2 TRBJ2-1 . TRBV11-1 TGTGCCAGCAGCTGGGGACTAGCGGGAGAGGGTGAGCAGTTCTTC CASSWGLAGEGEQFF
. TRBJ2-3 . TRBV20-1 TGCAGTGCTCGCGACATCAACAGGGTAGATACGCAGTATTTT CSARDINRVDTQYF
TRBD2 TRBJ2-2 few TRBV7-2 TGTGCCAGCCCGATCCAAGCGGGGGCGAACACCGGGGAGCTGTTTTTT CASPIQAGANTGELFF
. TRBJ2-7 few TRBV20-1 TGCAGTGCTAGAGGGGTAAATAGCGGAACCTACGAGCAGTACTTC CSARGVNSGTYEQYF
. TRBJ2-1 . TRBV5-1 TGCGCCAGCAGCGGAACTGCGGGTTACTCCTACAATGAGCAGTTCTTC CASSGTAGYSYNEQFF
TRBD1 TRBJ1-2 once TRBV25-1 TGTGCCAGCAGTCCACAGGGGTCAAACTCCTATGGCTACACCTTC CASSPQGSNSYGYTF
. TRBJ1-1 . TRBV5-1 TGCGCCAGCGGCTTGGACGGACTCCGAGGGACTGAAGCTTTCTTT CASGLDGLRGTEAFF
. TRBJ1-5 few TRBV7-2 TGTGCCAGCAGCTTAGGAATAGAGGAGCCCCAGCATTTT CASSLGIEEPQHF
. TRBJ1-2 once TRBV28 TGTGCCAGCAGTTCCCGCCCTGAGGGCTACACCTTC CASSSRPEGYTF
TRBD2 TRBJ2-1 once TRBV20-1 TGCAGTGCTAGTTCCGGACTAGCGCTCTCTGAGCAGTTCTTC CSASSGLALSEQFF
. TRBJ1-2 . TRBV20-1 TGCAGTGCTAGAGAACCCCCGGGAAGCTATGGCTACACCTTC CSAREPPGSYGYTF
. TRBJ1-1 . TRBV7-2 TGTGCCAGCAGCCCCCGGGCGGGTCTGGGTGCTTTCTTT CASSPRAGLGAFF
. TRBJ1-3 . TRBV4-2 TGTGCCAGCAGGGGAACAGGAATTGGAAACACCATATATTTT CASRGTGIGNTIYF
TRBD2 TRBJ2-3 . TRBV4-1 TGCGCCAGCAGCCAAGATCGGGGGGACACAGATACGCAGTATTTT CASSQDRGDTDTQYF